This is a list of T cell receptor beta chains from one sample in a study of CD8 T cells in Susac syndrome. TCRdb reanalysed the immunoSEQ multiplex PCR reads using MiXCR and keeps one entry per CDR3 protein. The table lists about 210,000 distinct CDR3 sequences, 85% to 95% of them singletons. The sample consisted of CD4+ T cells from PBMCs. The receptors stem from a human donor in good health. The CDR3 runs from the conserved cysteine through the conserved F or W. A D gene is named only where the DNA matches it firmly. Clone size is stated in some rows and not others, as once, few, many or a class when expanded.

j_call d_call clone_size v_call cdr3_length cdr3_nt cdr3_aa
TRBJ2-1 . . TRBV4-2 13 TGTGCCAGCAGCCTCGGAGGGCCCAATGAGCAGTTCTTC CASSLGGPNEQFF
TRBJ1-6 . . TRBV19 14 TGTGCCAGTAGTATAGGTGCAGGAGAGCCACCCCTCCACTTT CASSIGAGEPPLHF
TRBJ2-3 . . TRBV5-1 14 TGCGCCAGCAGAGACAGGGAGGGCGCAGATACGCAGTATTTT CASRDREGADTQYF
TRBJ1-1 . . TRBV14 13 TGTGCCAGCAGCCACGACAGAAACACTGAAGCTTTCTTT CASSHDRNTEAFF
TRBJ2-3 TRBD2 . TRBV12-3/TRBV12-4 14 TGTGCCAGCAGTGATAGCGGGGCCCAGGATACGCAGTATTTT CASSDSGAQDTQYF
TRBJ2-1 . . TRBV25-1 16 TGTGCCAGCAGTGAATCAAGAGGGAGCTCCTACAATGAGCAGTTCTTC CASSESRGSSYNEQFF
TRBJ1-1 . . TRBV14 12 TGTGCCAGCAGCCAATCCGACACTGAAGCTTTCTTT CASSQSDTEAFF
TRBJ2-1 . . TRBV2 14 TGTGCCAGCAATAATAGGCGCTCCTACAATGAGCAGTTCTTC CASNNRRSYNEQFF
TRBJ1-2 . once TRBV7-2 13 TGTGCCAGCAGCTTAGGGGAAAACTATGGCTACACCTTC CASSLGENYGYTF
TRBJ1-5 . . TRBV15 15 TGTGCCACCAGCAGAGATGGGCAGGTGGATCAGCCCCAGCATTTT CATSRDGQVDQPQHF
TRBJ1-1 . once TRBV11-3 13 TGTGCCAGCAGCTTAGATCGGGTAGCTGAAGCTTTCTTT CASSLDRVAEAFF
TRBJ2-7 . . TRBV9 15 TGTGCCAGCAGCGTAGGTGGGGAGAACTCGCGCGAGCAGTACTTC CASSVGGENSREQYF
TRBJ1-2 . . TRBV7-2 14 TGTGCCAGCCGTATTTCGGGAATTAACTATGGCTACACCTTC CASRISGINYGYTF
TRBJ2-3 TRBD1 . TRBV7-2 17 TGTGCCAGCAGCCTTCTGTCCGGGACAGGGGGCACAGATACGCAGTATTTT CASSLLSGTGGTDTQYF
TRBJ1-1 . . TRBV23-1 15 TGCGCCAGCAGTCAATGTCAATCAGGGAATACTGAAGCTTTCTTT CASSQCQSGNTEAFF
TRBJ1-5 TRBD1 . TRBV19 16 TGTGCCAGTAGTGCGACCGGGACAGGGGGGTACCAGCCCCAGCATTTT CASSATGTGGYQPQHF
TRBJ2-3 . . TRBV7-9 15 TGTGCCAGCAGCTTGGCCAGCGGCCTCACAGATACGCAGTATTTT CASSLASGLTDTQYF
TRBJ2-3 . . TRBV27 14 TGTGCCAGCAGTTTGCGGACCCGCCAAGATACGCAGTATTTT CASSLRTRQDTQYF
TRBJ2-1 . . TRBV11-2 15 TGTGCCAGCAGCTTAGACCGTTTAACCTACAATGAGCAGTTCTTC CASSLDRLTYNEQFF
TRBJ2-1 TRBD2 . TRBV24-1 14 TGTGCCACCAGTGGCTCGGGGGGAGGGGATGAGCAGTTCTTC CATSGSGGGDEQFF
TRBJ1-1 . . TRBV3-1 13 TGTGCCAGCAGCCGACCACAGGTTAGTGAAGCTTTCTTT CASSRPQVSEAFF
TRBJ2-7 TRBD1 . TRBV27 15 TGTGCCAGCAGTTTTCGACGTAACAGGGGCTACGAGCAGTACTTC CASSFRRNRGYEQYF
TRBJ2-5 . . TRBV24-1 15 TGTGCCACCAGTGAGCTAGGGGATCCGGGAGAGACCCAGTACTTC CATSELGDPGETQYF
TRBJ1-2 . . TRBV20-1 13 TGCAGTGCCATAGAGCCAGGAATCTATGGCTACACCTTC CSAIEPGIYGYTF